These T cell receptor beta chains were read from a single sample in a study of T cells after yellow fever vaccination. TCRdb independently ran MiXCR on the 5' RACE reads; one entry per CDR3 protein. Here the sample spans hundreds of thousands of distinct CDR3 sequences, about 3.5% being singletons. The starting material was PBMCs, obtained on the day of the yellow fever booster vaccination. Receptors originate from a man aged 18 to 29 who received the YFV17D yellow fever vaccine. The conserved cysteine and the conserved F or W are not part of the CDR3 here. Fields, in order: CDR3 protein, J gene, D gene, V gene. A D gene is named only where the DNA matches it firmly.

CDR3 protein: ASSFRGNSPLH; J gene: TRBJ1-6; D gene: -; V gene: TRBV11-2
CDR3 protein: ASSERPAIVYNEQF; J gene: TRBJ2-1; D gene: -; V gene: TRBV2
CDR3 protein: ASSPFGTGRGRGEKLF; J gene: TRBJ1-4; D gene: -; V gene: TRBV28
CDR3 protein: ASSGGVTGETQY; J gene: TRBJ2-5; D gene: -; V gene: TRBV5-1
CDR3 protein: ASSPSAGLSGYT; J gene: TRBJ1-2; D gene: -; V gene: TRBV7-2
CDR3 protein: AIGGIRDTEAF; J gene: TRBJ1-1; D gene: -; V gene: TRBV10-3
CDR3 protein: ASSFGGFNEQF; J gene: TRBJ2-1; D gene: TRBD2; V gene: TRBV25-1
CDR3 protein: GSSAPIAGGPSEQY; J gene: TRBJ2-7; D gene: TRBD2; V gene: TRBV7-6
CDR3 protein: SARDTPGKLVLY; J gene: TRBJ2-5; D gene: -; V gene: TRBV20-1
CDR3 protein: ATSRDLGQTDTQY; J gene: TRBJ2-3; D gene: -; V gene: TRBV15
CDR3 protein: SAGSQSSTDTQY; J gene: TRBJ2-3; D gene: -; V gene: TRBV20-1
CDR3 protein: ASSDRVGAGELF; J gene: TRBJ2-2; D gene: -; V gene: TRBV2
CDR3 protein: ASSLKDITDTQY; J gene: TRBJ2-3; D gene: -; V gene: TRBV7-3
CDR3 protein: ASQYGYNSPLH; J gene: TRBJ1-6; D gene: -; V gene: TRBV6-5
CDR3 protein: ASSLARSGGSYNEQF; J gene: TRBJ2-1; D gene: TRBD2; V gene: TRBV5-1
CDR3 protein: ASSWTGSHNEQF; J gene: TRBJ2-1; D gene: TRBD1; V gene: TRBV3-1
CDR3 protein: ASSPTGGAKETQY; J gene: TRBJ2-5; D gene: TRBD2; V gene: TRBV7-9
CDR3 protein: ASSQDGRGLGYEQY; J gene: TRBJ2-7; D gene: TRBD1; V gene: TRBV4-1
CDR3 protein: ASSSYRARTDTQY; J gene: TRBJ2-3; D gene: -; V gene: TRBV12-3/TRBV12-4
CDR3 protein: ASSLALDSGYGYT; J gene: TRBJ1-2; D gene: -; V gene: TRBV5-1
CDR3 protein: ASSPGDRIYNEQF; J gene: TRBJ2-1; D gene: TRBD1; V gene: TRBV9
CDR3 protein: ASSLGDGSTEAF; J gene: TRBJ1-1; D gene: -; V gene: TRBV5-1
CDR3 protein: AISDAGSYEQY; J gene: TRBJ2-7; D gene: -; V gene: TRBV10-3
CDR3 protein: ASSLKDRETQY; J gene: TRBJ2-5; D gene: -; V gene: TRBV27
CDR3 protein: ASSHGPDKNIQY; J gene: TRBJ2-4; D gene: -; V gene: TRBV3-1
CDR3 protein: ASSLESLTNYGYT; J gene: TRBJ1-2; D gene: -; V gene: TRBV5-1
CDR3 protein: ASSLNGGSFQETQY; J gene: TRBJ2-5; D gene: -; V gene: TRBV7-3
CDR3 protein: ASSVAWTTNTGELF; J gene: TRBJ2-2; D gene: -; V gene: TRBV9
CDR3 protein: ASSQVTGAANYGYT; J gene: TRBJ1-2; D gene: TRBD1; V gene: TRBV4-1
CDR3 protein: SVGAKLAKNIQY; J gene: TRBJ2-4; D gene: -; V gene: TRBV20-1
CDR3 protein: ASSLAGSYNEQF; J gene: TRBJ2-1; D gene: -; V gene: TRBV27
CDR3 protein: ASSIVLAREAF; J gene: TRBJ1-1; D gene: -; V gene: TRBV19
CDR3 protein: AHRQGSWTEAF; J gene: TRBJ1-1; D gene: TRBD1; V gene: TRBV30
CDR3 protein: SARGEIQNIQY; J gene: TRBJ2-4; D gene: -; V gene: TRBV20-1
CDR3 protein: ASSGQGGSGNTIY; J gene: TRBJ1-3; D gene: TRBD1; V gene: TRBV9
CDR3 protein: AIRGSGREYNEQF; J gene: TRBJ2-1; D gene: -; V gene: TRBV10-3
CDR3 protein: AAVGDQDEQF; J gene: TRBJ2-1; D gene: -; V gene: TRBV19
CDR3 protein: SATRGASYNEQF; J gene: TRBJ2-1; D gene: -; V gene: TRBV20-1
CDR3 protein: ASSLGWDRTIEQF; J gene: TRBJ2-1; D gene: -; V gene: TRBV7-9
CDR3 protein: ASSQRTSYVEQY; J gene: TRBJ2-7; D gene: -; V gene: TRBV5-5
CDR3 protein: ASSPKSLSEQF; J gene: TRBJ2-1; D gene: -; V gene: TRBV18
CDR3 protein: ASTIGARWAEAF; J gene: TRBJ1-1; D gene: -; V gene: TRBV21-1
CDR3 protein: ASTPGTANQPQH; J gene: TRBJ1-5; D gene: -; V gene: TRBV21-1
CDR3 protein: ASSLTYSGGILNEQF; J gene: TRBJ2-1; D gene: TRBD2; V gene: TRBV7-3
CDR3 protein: ASSLTDQGGYEQY; J gene: TRBJ2-7; D gene: -; V gene: TRBV18
CDR3 protein: ASSLPTRRETQY; J gene: TRBJ2-5; D gene: -; V gene: TRBV12-3/TRBV12-4
CDR3 protein: ASSLASQGRVYGYT; J gene: TRBJ1-2; D gene: -; V gene: TRBV5-1
CDR3 protein: SASSGGGGETQY; J gene: TRBJ2-5; D gene: -; V gene: TRBV20-1
CDR3 protein: ASSLDPDGELF; J gene: TRBJ2-2; D gene: -; V gene: TRBV7-2
CDR3 protein: ASSQPGQGGPDTQY; J gene: TRBJ2-3; D gene: TRBD1; V gene: TRBV5-1
CDR3 protein: ASSWKGLRTDTQY; J gene: TRBJ2-3; D gene: TRBD2; V gene: TRBV7-6
CDR3 protein: ASSQEGAGRGGYGYT; J gene: TRBJ1-2; D gene: -; V gene: TRBV4-2
CDR3 protein: ASSQGVASSTDTQY; J gene: TRBJ2-3; D gene: -; V gene: TRBV14
CDR3 protein: ASRQRLGGGYT; J gene: TRBJ1-2; D gene: -; V gene: TRBV12-3/TRBV12-4
CDR3 protein: ASSNPSNYGYT; J gene: TRBJ1-2; D gene: -; V gene: TRBV12-3/TRBV12-4